These 24 T cell receptor beta chains were sequenced from one sample in a study of regulatory T cells in long-lasting Graves disease. HTBI primers from iRepertoire and Arm-PCR of CDR3 regions yielded the TCR beta libraries. MiXCR, run by TCRdb on the multiplex PCR reads, gives a single entry per CDR3 protein. The sample holds some 600,000 distinct CDR3 sequences, about 16% seen once. The time point is: newly diagnosed GD, antithyroid drugs for less than 3 months. Following extraction of RNA from PBMCs, that RNA was used to make the TCR library. In addition, the sample was reused for a study of T cells in Graves' hyperthyroidism and ophthalmopathy.

Source: peripheral blood mononuclear cells (PBMCs), taken at new diagnosis, from a patient treated with antithyroid drugs. These receptors all come from a man between 18 and 29 years old with Graves disease.

This clonotype was recorded at least ten times. The genes are TRBV6-1 and TRBJ1-2; TRBD1 matches at 7 bases. CDR1 and CDR2 from the germline V gene are MNHNS and SASEGT. The CDR3 loop spans 13 amino acids. V lost 9 bases, J lost 8 bases, and 12 bases stayed unmatched. The CDR3 here is CARVKDQGEGYTF. The CDR3, as DNA: TGTGCCAGGGTGAAGGACCAGGGGGAAGGCTACACCTTC.

This clonotype was seen a handful of times. The chain employs TRBV6-1 and TRBJ1-3; D might be TRBD1 (6 bases). This CDR3 contains 13 residues. V was trimmed by 6 bases and J by 0 bases, leaving 6 bases between them. Germline CDR1 reads MNHNS; CDR2 reads SASEGT. CDR3 sequence: CASSRGSGNTIYF. DNA of the CDR3: TGTGCCAGCAGCAGGGGCTCTGGAAACACCATATATTTT.

This clonotype was found many times. J is TRBJ1-5 and V is TRBV7-8, with TRBD1 as a possible D gene (5 bases). The CDR3 is 15 amino acids. Trimming shortened V by 4 bases and J by 6 bases, and 16 bases separated the two germline ends. The germline gives CDR1 SGHVS, CDR2 FQNEAQ. In DNA, the CDR3 is TGTGCCAGCAGCTCAGAGGGGACTGGGGGTCAGCCCCAGCATTTT. Translating gives CASSSEGTGGQPQHF. Variable domain in full (rest from reference TRBV7-8 and TRBJ1-5): GAGVSQSPRYKVAKRGQDVALRCDPISGHVSLFWYQQALGQGPEFLTYFQNEAQLDKSGLPSDRFFAERPEGSVSTLKIQRTQQEDSAVYLCASSSEGTGGQPQHFGDGTRLSIL.

This clonotype has a handful of counts. The rearrangement uses TRBV20-1 and TRBJ2-5; 7 bases align to TRBD2. V lost 0 bases to trimming and J lost 5 bases; unmatched junction nucleotides: 6. The CDR3 length is 14 residues. Germline V gene data show CDR1 as DFQATT and CDR2 as SNEGSKA (reference sequence). CDR3: CSARDTRGSETQYF. The CDR3 DNA reads as TGCAGTGCTAGAGATACCCGCGGGAGTGAGACCCAGTACTTC.

At least ten counts were recorded for this clonotype. A read error may account for a junction end that differs from germline. The CDR3 coding sequence is TGCGCCAGCAGCTTGTCCGGGACTAGCTCCTACAATGAGCAGTTCTTC. Amino acids: CASSLSGTSSYNEQFF. V and J are TRBV27 and TRBJ2-1; 8 bases fit TRBD2. This CDR3 comprises 16 residues. Per the germline V gene, CDR1 is MNHEY and CDR2 is SMNVEV (reference sequence).

The chain combines TRBV20-1 with TRBJ1-6, with D hard to call. This CDR3 is built from 11 residues. V was cut by 1 base and J by 10 bases, with 5 bases left in between. Per the germline V gene, CDR1 is DFQATT and CDR2 is SNEGSKA (reference sequence). The CDR3 sequence: CSARGKSPLHF. For the CDR3, the DNA is TGCAGTGCTAGAGGGAAATCACCCCTCCACTTT.

The genes are TRBV20-1 and TRBJ1-5; 11 nucleotides line up with TRBD1. Losses at the gene ends were 6 bases for V and 7 bases for J; bases not matched to a gene: 5. This CDR3 comprises 13 residues. Germline V gives CDR1 DFQATT, CDR2 SNEGSKA (reference sequence). Written as DNA, the CDR3 is TGCAGTGCCCTAGGACAGGGGGCACAGCCCCAGCATTTT. Its translation: CSALGQGAQPQHF.

This clonotype was detected ten times or more. The chain carries TRBV12-3 or TRBV12-4 and TRBJ2-1, with 11 positions matching TRBD2. The CDR3 is 13 amino acids. V lost 5 bases to trimming and J lost 10 bases; unmatched junction nucleotides: 4. CDR3 DNA: TGTGCCAGCAGTCTCGGGACTAGCGGCGAGCAGTTCTTC. This sequence encodes CASSLGTSGEQFF.

This clonotype was recorded a few times. The chain uses TRBV9 and TRBJ1-2; 8 bases align to TRBD1. The CDR3 is 15 amino acids. Losses at the gene ends were 0 bases for V and 4 bases for J; bases not matched to a gene: 5. The germline CDR1 and CDR2 sequences are SGDLS and YYNGEE. CDR3 residues: CASSVEAGGLYGYTF. The DNA for the CDR3 is TGTGCCAGCAGCGTAGAGGCAGGGGGCCTCTATGGCTACACCTTC.

This CDR3 reads CAIRGTSGNTGELFF. CDR3 DNA sequence: TGTGCCATCAGGGGGACTAGCGGGAACACCGGGGAGCTGTTTTTT. The rearrangement uses TRBV10-3 and TRBJ2-2, with 11 bases fitting TRBD2. Germline-derived CDR1 and CDR2 are ENHRY and SYGVKD. Trimming cost V 6 bases and J 1 base; bases outside gene matches: 1. The CDR3 sequence is 15 residues long.

This chain joins TRBV28 and TRBJ2-4, with 8 bases lining up with TRBD1. This CDR3 is built from 13 residues. The V segment lost 5 bases and the J segment 6 bases; nucleotides outside the gene matches: 3. Germline V gives CDR1 MDHEN, CDR2 SYDVKM. The CDR3 spells CASSPQGANIQYF. DNA for the CDR3: TGTGCCAGCAGTCCCCAGGGGGCAAACATTCAGTACTTC. Based on the CDR3 plus reference TRBV28 and TRBJ2-4, the full variable domain is DVKVTQSSRYLVKRTGEKVFLECVQDMDHENMFWYRQDPGLGLRLIYFSYDVKMKEKGDIPEGYSVSREKKERFSLILESASTNQTSMYLCASSPQGANIQYFGAGTRLSVL.

This chain uses TRBV5-1 with TRBJ1-1; 9 bases align to TRBD1. The CDR3 contains 15 residues. The J segment lost 6 bases and the V segment lost 4 bases, leaving 10 bases of the junction unmatched. Germline V CDR1 and CDR2: SGHRS, YFSETQ. CDR3 protein: CASSGLQGALAEAFF. CDR3 DNA sequence: TGCGCCAGCAGCGGATTACAGGGGGCTTTGGCTGAAGCTTTCTTT.

The CDR3 here is CASSQADGYTEAFF. The CDR3 nucleotides read TGCGCCAGCAGCCAAGCCGATGGATACACTGAAGCTTTCTTT. The chain combines TRBV4-1 with TRBJ1-1, with unresolved D. Germline V gene sequence: CDR1 MGHRA, CDR2 YSYEKL. This CDR3 region has 14 residues. Deletions cut 1 base from V and 3 bases from J, with 9 bases between.

This clonotype was counted ten times or more. The chain uses TRBV6-2 or TRBV6-3 and TRBJ2-1, with 15 bases aligning to TRBD2. The trim removed 4 bases at V and 8 bases at J, leaving 18 bases unmatched. The CDR3 runs 20 residues. Per germline, CDR1 MNHEY and CDR2 SVGEGT. This chain's CDR3 is CASSSHPGLAGGPVRDEQFF. In DNA, the CDR3 is TGTGCCAGCAGTTCCCATCCCGGACTAGCGGGAGGGCCGGTCAGGGATGAGCAGTTCTTC.

At least ten counts were recorded for this clonotype. This chain links TRBV15 with TRBJ1-1; no clear D. The CDR3 has 15 residues. Germline lookup yields CDR1 LNHNV and CDR2 YYDKDF (reference sequence). Trimming stripped 0 bases from V and 1 base from J, with 9 bases between. The CDR3 reads CATSRDRAGNTEAFF. The CDR3 DNA sequence: TGTGCCACCAGCAGAGATAGGGCCGGGAACACTGAAGCTTTCTTT.

This rearrangement joins TRBV27 to TRBJ1-2; TRBD1 might be the D (6 bases). The CDR3 has 13 amino acids. V lost 6 bases, J lost 5 bases, and 13 bases lay in between. Germline V lookup: CDR1 MNHEY, CDR2 SMNVEV (reference sequence). Here the CDR3 DNA reads TGTGCCAGCAGGTCCAGGGGATGGTATGGCTACACCTTC. Its translation is CASRSRGWYGYTF.

A few counts support this clonotype. V usage is TRBV27 and J usage is TRBJ2-7; 8 bases are a match to TRBD1. V lost 0 bases to trimming and J lost 3 bases; unmatched junction nucleotides: 1. The CDR3 is 14 residues long. Germline V gene sequence: CDR1 MNHEY, CDR2 SMNVEV (reference sequence). CDR3 bases: TGTGCCAGCAGTTTATCGGGACAGGACTACGAGCAGTACTTC. It codes for CASSLSGQDYEQYF.

Comment on this clonotype: This may come from a read error, since a much larger clone is one base off. The gene calls are TRBV5-1 and TRBJ1-1, with D uncertain. CDR3 length: 14 amino acids. Per germline, CDR1 SGHRS and CDR2 YFSETQ. As DNA, the CDR3 is TGCGTCAGCAGCTCCAATACTTGGAACACTGAAGCTTTCTTT. Amino acids: CVSSSNTWNTEAFF.

A word on this clonotype: Possible read error: a much larger clone is one base away. The rearrangement uses TRBV20-1 and TRBJ2-5; D ambiguous. Per the germline V gene, CDR1 is DFQATT and CDR2 is SNEGSKA (reference sequence). The CDR3 extends over 14 amino acids. V was clipped by 0 bases and J by 2 bases, with 10 bases between them. This chain's CDR3 is CSAREMGKQETQYF. The CDR3 DNA reads as TGCAGTGCTAGAGAAATGGGGAAGCAAGAGACCCAGTACTTC.

This clonotype was counted many times. The CDR3 sequence is CASSLLAGYEQFF. The DNA for the CDR3 is TGTGCCAGCAGCTTACTAGCGGGATATGAGCAGTTCTTC. The chain is built from TRBV7-3 and TRBJ2-1; 9 positions agree with TRBD2. V trimming: 2 bases; J trimming: 8 bases; junction bases outside the gene matches: 1. The germline V gene encodes CDR1 SGHTA and CDR2 FQGTGA. The CDR3 spans 13 residues.

The rearrangement joins TRBV5-6 to TRBJ2-1, with D perhaps matching TRBD1 (6 bases). Germline CDR1 and CDR2: SGHDT and YYEEEE. The CDR3 totals 14 residues. V lost 5 bases to trimming and J lost 6 bases, with 15 bases between them. The CDR3 region has the DNA TGTGCCAGCAGGAACAGGGACCTTGGCAATGAGCAGTTCTTC. It specifies CASRNRDLGNEQFF.

This clonotype was observed many times. The chain combines TRBV6-2 or TRBV6-3 with TRBJ2-1; tentatively, D is TRBD1 or TRBD2 (6 bases each). V was clipped by 0 bases and J by 0 bases, with 12 bases between them. The CDR3 spans 17 residues. The germline V gene encodes CDR1 MNHEY and CDR2 SVGEGT. CDR3 loop: CASSYSRGASSYNEQFF. Written as DNA, the CDR3 is TGTGCCAGCAGTTACTCGAGGGGGGCTAGCTCCTACAATGAGCAGTTCTTC.

Of note for this clonotype: A read error may produce the germline difference seen at one junction end. V gene TRBV12-3 or TRBV12-4 combines with J gene TRBJ2-2; D possibly corresponds to TRBD2 (6 bases). The CDR3 has 11 amino acids. The CDR3 DNA reads as TGTGCCAGCGTTTACACCGGGGGGCTGTTTTTT. Encoded protein: CASVYTGGLFF.

The chain links TRBV29-1 to TRBJ1-5; unclear D gene. Trimming took 4 bases from V and 3 from J, leaving 7 bases between them. This CDR3 contains 12 residues. Germline V gene data show CDR1 as SQVTM and CDR2 as ANQGSEA. The CDR3 DNA reads as TGCAGCGTTGGGGCAGACAATCAGCCCCAGCATTTT. Protein product: CSVGADNQPQHF.